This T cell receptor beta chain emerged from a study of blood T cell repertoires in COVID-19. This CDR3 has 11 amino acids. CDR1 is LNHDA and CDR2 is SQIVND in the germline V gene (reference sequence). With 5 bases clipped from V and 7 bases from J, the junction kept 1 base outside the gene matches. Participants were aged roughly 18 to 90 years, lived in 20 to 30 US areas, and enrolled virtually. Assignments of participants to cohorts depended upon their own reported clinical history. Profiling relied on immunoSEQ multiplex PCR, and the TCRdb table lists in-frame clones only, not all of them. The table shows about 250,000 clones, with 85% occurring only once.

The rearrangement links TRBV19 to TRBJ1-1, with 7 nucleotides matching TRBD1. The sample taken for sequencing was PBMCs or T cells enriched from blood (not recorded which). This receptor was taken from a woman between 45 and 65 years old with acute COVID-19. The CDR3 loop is CASSGTVEAFF. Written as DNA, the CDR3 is TGTGCCAGTAGTGGGACAGTTGAAGCTTTCTTT.